A single sample gave rise to the 19 T cell receptor beta chains below, sequenced in a study of T cells after yellow fever vaccination. MiXCR, applied by TCRdb to the 5' RACE reads, yields one record per CDR3 protein. The sample includes 300,000 or so distinct CDR3 sequences, around 7% seen only once; the top ten take 18%. Source: PBMCs, taken 35 to 50 days after the first yellow fever vaccination. The receptors derive from a man between 18 and 29 years old who received the YFV17D yellow fever vaccine.

This rearrangement joins TRBV12-3 or TRBV12-4 to TRBJ2-3; maybe TRBD2 (6 bases). The CDR3 is 17 residues long. Trimming cost V 3 bases and J 2 bases, with 18 bases left between them. In DNA, the CDR3 is TGTGCCAGCAGTTTGCCGGTCCGGACTAAAGACACAGATACGCAGTATTTT. Translating it yields CASSLPVRTKDTDTQYF.

The table lists this clonotype with many counts. The V call is TRBV4-1, the J call TRBJ2-1, with a tentative D call TRBD1 (6 bases). The CDR3 loop spans 16 amino acids. Trimming took off 4 bases at V and 8 bases at J, with 21 bases between the two ends. Germline values: CDR1 MGHRA, CDR2 YSYEKL. The CDR3 sequence: CASSPELQGSGDEQFF. For the CDR3, the DNA is TGCGCCAGCAGCCCCGAGCTACAGGGCTCGGGTGATGAGCAGTTCTTC.

This clonotype turned up a few times. The chain recombines TRBV5-1 with TRBJ2-1; 8 positions agree with TRBD1. This CDR3 is built from 16 residues. CDR1 is SGHRS, CDR2 YFSETQ, per germline. V was pared by 6 bases and J by 6 bases, with 14 bases of the junction left unmatched. CDR3 loop: CASNRNPETGVNEQFF. The CDR3 DNA is TGCGCCAGCAACCGTAACCCGGAGACAGGGGTCAATGAGCAGTTCTTC.

The V and J genes are TRBV12-3 or TRBV12-4 and TRBJ1-6; 7 bases agree with TRBD1. V lost 5 bases and J lost 2; bases outside the gene matches: 6. This CDR3 spans 16 amino acids. The CDR3 sequence: CASSDRDSPYNSPLHF. The CDR3 nucleotides are TGTGCCAGCAGTGACCGGGACAGCCCCTATAATTCACCCCTCCACTTT.

The rearrangement links TRBV11-3 to TRBJ2-2, with 9 bases identical to TRBD1. Germline values: CDR1 SGHNT, CDR2 YENEEA. The junction had 4 bases not matched to a gene; V was cut back by 4 bases and J by 4 bases. This CDR3 is built from 15 residues. CDR3 sequence reads: CASSSRTGVTGELFF. In nucleotides, the CDR3 is TGTGCCAGCAGCTCGAGGACAGGGGTCACCGGGGAGCTGTTTTTT.

The chain employs TRBV6-1 and TRBJ1-5, with 10 bases that match TRBD1. CDR3 length: 14 residues. J was trimmed by 6 bases and V by 6 bases; bases with no gene match: 5. Germline CDR1 is MNHNS and CDR2 is SASEGT. For the CDR3, the DNA is TGTGCCAGCAGAACCTGGGACAGGGGTCAGCCCCAGCATTTT. Amino acid sequence: CASRTWDRGQPQHF.

V usage is TRBV7-8 and J usage is TRBJ1-5, with D tentatively TRBD1 (5 bases). Trimming took off 1 base at V and 7 bases at J, with 14 bases between the two ends. Germline V gene sequence: CDR1 SGHVS, CDR2 FQNEAQ. The CDR3 length is 15 residues. CDR3 in amino acids: CASSLGVRVGQPQHF. CDR3 bases: TGTGCCAGCAGCTTAGGGGTCAGGGTTGGCCAGCCCCAGCATTTT.

V is TRBV4-2 and J is TRBJ2-7; the D gene could be TRBD1 or TRBD2 (6 bases each). V lost 0 bases to trimming and J lost 3 bases, with 12 bases between them. Germline-derived CDR1 and CDR2 are LGHNA and YNFKEQ. The CDR3 spans 15 residues. The CDR3 protein is CASSQDWGAGYEQYF. The CDR3 DNA follows: TGTGCCAGCAGCCAAGATTGGGGGGCCGGCTACGAGCAGTACTTC.

The chain recombines TRBV7-9 with TRBJ1-1; D is undetermined. Trimming removed 1 base from V and 5 bases from J, with 11 bases in between. The V gene's germline CDR1 is SEHNR and CDR2 FQNEAQ (reference sequence). The CDR3 runs to 14 residues. CDR3 bases: TGTGCCAGCAGCTTAGGGGCGGCGGCGACTGAAGCTTTCTTT. Its protein is CASSLGAAATEAFF.

This sequence joins TRBV5-1 and TRBJ2-2; 9 nucleotides match TRBD1. This CDR3 is 15 amino acids long. With V trimmed by 2 bases and J by 6 bases, 5 bases remained unmatched. Germline lookup yields CDR1 SGHRS and CDR2 YFSETQ. CDR3 amino acids: CASSFGTGSPGELFF. In nucleotides, the CDR3 is TGCGCCAGCAGCTTCGGGACAGGGTCACCCGGGGAGCTGTTTTTT.

This clonotype was seen ten or more times. This sequence joins TRBV28 and TRBJ2-5; the D call may be TRBD1 or TRBD2 (5 bases each). The CDR3 is made up of 11 amino acids. V lost 8 bases and J lost 4, with 8 bases in between. From germline, CDR1 is MDHEN and CDR2 SYDVKM. The CDR3 DNA is TGTGCCAGCGGGGGACGAGAGACCCAGTACTTC. It translates to CASGGRETQYF.

This clonotype was counted at least ten times. This rearrangement joins TRBV7-2 to TRBJ1-1; 9 nucleotides match TRBD1. This CDR3 is built from 14 residues. Trimming cost V 4 bases and J 4 bases; bases outside gene matches: 4. CDR1 and CDR2 (germline): SGHTA, FQGNSA. DNA for the CDR3: TGTGCCAGCAGCTCAACAGGGGGCCTCACTGAAGCTTTCTTT. Encoded protein: CASSSTGGLTEAFF.

This clonotype came up many times. The CDR3 protein is CASSRVVAEAFF. In nucleotides, the CDR3 is TGTGCCAGCAGTCGTGTGGTGGCCGAAGCTTTCTTT. This sequence joins TRBV7-9 and TRBJ1-1; D uncertain. V gave up 6 bases and J gave up 8 bases, with 13 bases separating them. Germline V gene data show CDR1 as SEHNR and CDR2 as FQNEAQ (reference sequence). The CDR3 length is 12 residues.

This clonotype was seen at least ten times. The V gene is TRBV4-1, the J gene TRBJ2-3, with TRBD1 matching over 9 bases. Trimming at V came to 5 bases and at J to 1 base, leaving 7 bases not matched to a gene. The germline V gene has CDR1 MGHRA and CDR2 YSYEKL. The CDR3 is made up of 16 amino acids. CDR3 amino acids: CASSYAGDRGTDTQYF. For the CDR3, the DNA is TGCGCCAGCAGCTACGCCGGGGACAGGGGCACAGATACGCAGTATTTT.

This clonotype has a handful of counts. V and J are TRBV6-1 and TRBJ2-2, with D unresolved. V dropped 7 bases and J dropped 8 bases, with 11 bases sitting between them. The germline CDR1 and CDR2 sequences are MNHNS and SASEGT. The CDR3 runs to 12 residues. The CDR3 bases are TGTGCCAGCACCCCCCCCCCAGGGGAGCTGTTTTTT. Its protein is CASTPPPGELFF.

This clonotype was observed many times. The chain uses TRBV3-1 and TRBJ2-7; D is ambiguous. This CDR3 contains 13 residues. Deletions cut 5 bases from V and 3 bases from J, with 11 bases between. Germline V gives CDR1 LGHDT, CDR2 YNNKEL (reference sequence). This chain's CDR3 is CASSGPPLYEQYF. CDR3 nucleotides: TGTGCCAGCAGCGGGCCGCCGCTCTACGAGCAGTACTTC.

Here the CDR3 DNA reads TGTGCCAGCAGCGTGCAGGCGAACTCCTACGAGCAGTACTTC. Translation: CASSVQANSYEQYF. V usage is TRBV7-9 and J usage is TRBJ2-7; D unclear. CDR1 and CDR2 from the germline V gene are SEHNR and FQNEAQ (reference sequence). V lost 5 bases and J lost 0, with 11 bases in between. The CDR3 runs 14 residues.

At least ten counts were recorded for this clonotype. This chain joins TRBV12-3 or TRBV12-4 and TRBJ2-5; the match to TRBD2 covers 11 bases. Trimming at V came to 2 bases and at J to 2 bases, leaving 1 base not matched to a gene. The CDR3 runs 15 residues. The CDR3 DNA sequence: TGTGCCAGCAGTTTAACTAGCGGGAGACAAGAGACCCAGTACTTC. Translated, it gives CASSLTSGRQETQYF.

This clonotype was observed a few times. Written as DNA, the CDR3 is TGTGCCAGCAGTGAAGGACTAGCGGGGGCGATCTCCTACAATGAGCAGTTCTTC. It is translated as CASSEGLAGAISYNEQFF. The chain is built from TRBV6-1 and TRBJ2-1; 12 bases agree with TRBD2. Looked up from germline, CDR1 is MNHNS and CDR2 is SASEGT. The CDR3 length is 18 residues. The V and J ends lost 1 base and 0 bases, in that order; junction bases with no gene match: 4.